The 2 T cell receptor beta chains below all came from one sample that was sequenced in a study of identical twins. TCRdb re-derived calls from the 5' RACE reads in MiXCR, one entry per CDR3 protein. There are roughly 220,000 distinct CDR3 sequences in the sample; 6% to 7% occur only once, and 13% to 15% lies in the top ten. These same records also appear under a second study, on T cells expressing NK-cell markers.

Source material: CD8+ T cells sorted from blood. These receptors came from a woman aged 18-35 years in good health.

V and J are TRBV3-1 and TRBJ2-7; perhaps TRBD1 as D (6 bases). Germline V gives CDR1 LGHDT, CDR2 YNNKEL (reference sequence). The CDR3 has 15 amino acids. Trimming left V 0 bases short and J 5 bases short, with 14 bases between. CDR3 region: CASSQDRTGLHEQYF. For the CDR3, the DNA is TGTGCCAGCAGCCAAGACCGAACAGGGCTCCACGAGCAGTACTTC.

This chain uses TRBV27 with TRBJ1-1; possible D gene TRBD1, 6 bases. V lost 5 bases and J lost 5, with 9 bases in between. The CDR3 has 12 amino acids. In germline, CDR1 is MNHEY, CDR2 SMNVEV (reference sequence). In nucleotides, the CDR3 is TGTGCCAGCAGTACAGGGTTGACTGAAGCTTTCTTT. This translates into CASSTGLTEAFF.